This is a list of T cell receptor beta chains from one sample in a study of blood T cell repertoires in COVID-19. Profiled with immunoSEQ multiplex PCR; TCRdb holds only in-frame clones, not every one. This repertoire shows more than 200,000 clones, about 85% found once; its top ten account for roughly 4%. Sample: peripheral blood. All receptors come from a man aged 55 to 70 with acute or convalescent COVID-19. CDR3s include the opening cysteine and the closing phenylalanine or tryptophan. Fields, in order: V gene, clone size, D gene, J gene, CDR3 DNA, CDR3 protein. D genes are given only for firm matches. Size tells how often a clone was seen (once, few, many) or the class of an expanded clone, and some rows leave it out.

>TRBV11-2|-|TRBD1|TRBJ2-1
TGTGCCAGCAGTCCGCTGGGACAGGGGGAAGGTGAGCAGTTCTTC
CASSPLGQGEGEQFF
>TRBV20-1|-|TRBD2|TRBJ2-5
TGCAGTGCTAGTTGGACTAGCGGGGTAGAGACCCAGTACTTC
CSASWTSGVETQYF
>TRBV10-2|-|-|TRBJ1-5
TGCGCCAGCAGTGAGGTTTACAGGCAGCCCCAGCATTTT
CASSEVYRQPQHF
>TRBV5-6|once|-|TRBJ2-7
TGTGCCAGCAGCTTGCGTTACAGGACCACCTACGAGCAGTACTTC
CASSLRYRTTYEQYF
>TRBV11-2|many|-|TRBJ2-7
TGTGCCAGCAGCTTAGGAGGTACAGGGTGGCAGTACTTC
CASSLGGTGWQYF
>TRBV18|-|TRBD1|TRBJ2-2
TGTGCCAGCTCACCACAAGACAGGGGGCAGACCGGGGAGCTGTTTTTT
CASSPQDRGQTGELFF
>TRBV5-4|-|TRBD2|TRBJ2-7
TGTGCCAGCAGCCCGCGGACTAGCGGGAGTATCTACGAGCAGTACTTC
CASSPRTSGSIYEQYF
>TRBV19|-|TRBD1|TRBJ2-1
TGTGCCAGTAGTACCGGACAGGGGGGCTACTACAATGAGCAGTTCTTC
CASSTGQGGYYNEQFF
>TRBV4-1|-|-|TRBJ2-1
TGCGCCAGCAGCCAAAGTGGCCGTCAGGAAGAGCAGCAGTTCTTC
CASSQSGRQEEQQFF
>TRBV28|-|TRBD1|TRBJ1-5
TGTGCCATTACGCGGACAGGGGTATTTCAGCCCCAGCATTTT
CAITRTGVFQPQHF
>TRBV27|-|-|TRBJ2-2
TGTGCCAGCAGTTTATCTGGCGTAGCCCAAGAAACCGGGGAGCTGTTTTTT
CASSLSGVAQETGELFF
>TRBV11-3|once|-|TRBJ2-3
TGTGCCAGCGCAGGAATATTCACAGATACGCAGTATTTT
CASAGIFTDTQYF
>TRBV29-1|-|TRBD1|TRBJ2-7
TGCAGTGCTGGACAGGGGACCTCCTACGAGCAGTACTTC
CSAGQGTSYEQYF
>TRBV19|-|-|TRBJ2-6
TGTGCCACTGCGGTAACCGGGGCCAACGTCCTGACTTTC
CATAVTGANVLTF
>TRBV5-4|-|-|TRBJ2-2
TGTGCCAGCAGCTTGGATTGGACAGAGAACACCGGGGAGCTGTTTTTT
CASSLDWTENTGELFF
>TRBV3-1/TRBV3-2|-|TRBD2|TRBJ2-4
TGTGCCAGCAGCCAAGCCCCGACTAGCGGGGGGGCGAAAAACATTCAGTACTTC
CASSQAPTSGGAKNIQYF
>TRBV7-8|-|TRBD1|TRBJ2-3
TGTGCCAGCAGCTCACAGGGGGGAGATACGCAGTATTTT
CASSSQGGDTQYF
>TRBV6-5|-|-|TRBJ1-6
TGTGCCAGCAGTTACCGGGACACGGCTCGTTCACCCCTCCACTTT
CASSYRDTARSPLHF
>TRBV19|few|TRBD1|TRBJ1-2
TGTGCCAGTACTAAGGACAGGGGTCGGTATGGCTACACCTTC
CASTKDRGRYGYTF
>TRBV2|-|-|TRBJ1-1
TGTGCCAGCATCCCACAGAACTTGAACACTGAAGCTTTCTTT
CASIPQNLNTEAFF
>TRBV29-1|-|-|TRBJ2-2
TGCAGCGTTGACAGGGGAAACACCGGGGAGCTGTTTTTT
CSVDRGNTGELFF
>TRBV7-9|few|TRBD2|TRBJ2-1
TGTGCCAGCAGCTTCACTAGCGGGTACAATGAGCAGTTCTTC
CASSFTSGYNEQFF
>TRBV2|once|TRBD2|TRBJ2-3
TGTGCCAGCAGGCGGGCGGGGGGCACAGATACGCAGTATTTT
CASRRAGGTDTQYF
>TRBV11-2|-|TRBD1|TRBJ2-7
TGTGCCAGCAGCCCGGGACAGGGCAACTACGAGCAGTACTTC
CASSPGQGNYEQYF
>TRBV5-1|-|-|TRBJ2-7
TGCGCCAGCAGCGGATCGACAGACTACGAGCAGTACTTC
CASSGSTDYEQYF
>TRBV30|once|-|TRBJ1-2
TGTGCCTGGCGATGGGGGGGTAGCTACACCTTC
CAWRWGGSYTF
>TRBV6-5|-|-|TRBJ1-3
TGTGCCAGCAGGGCAGGGTTAAGCTCTGGAAACACCATATATTTT
CASRAGLSSGNTIYF
>TRBV2|once|-|TRBJ2-7
TGTGCCAGCAGTGAAGCGCTCGGTTACGAGCAGTACTTC
CASSEALGYEQYF
>TRBV11-1|-|-|TRBJ1-1
TGTGCCAGCACCCAAGGGGGGGACACTGAAGCTTTCTTT
CASTQGGDTEAFF
>TRBV6-2/TRBV6-3|-|TRBD1|TRBJ2-7
TGTGCCAGCAGTAATACAGGGGGCGAGCAGTACTTC
CASSNTGGEQYF